The text below deals with one T cell receptor (beta chain). The antigen remains undetermined. TCRdb reprocessed the RACE reads via MiXCR and lists one record per CDR3 protein. The table includes approximately 400,000 distinct CDR3 sequences, about 4.8% detected once. Germline V gene data show CDR1 as SGHVS and CDR2 as FQNEAQ. The CDR3 covers 15 residues. J lost 4 bases, V lost 3 bases, and 4 bases had no gene match. The sample originates from a study of human T cells and chemical hapten exposure. Study results and limitations: Donors were affected by alopecia, so their immune reaction might vary from that of healthy individuals.

Time point specified: patch test 1, 2 weeks after DPC sensitization. This sample's treatment: therapeutic diphenylcyclopropenone sensitization with weekly scalp DPC. Each patch-test visit's blood sample preceded patch application. This receptor was obtained from a woman aged 45-65 years with alopecia areata. Some clones in this sample may be carry-over from other donors' samples. The J gene is TRBJ2-1, the V gene TRBV7-8; the match to TRBD2 covers 9 bases. Source: whole blood, taken in connection with sensitization to the hapten diphenylcyclopropenone (DPC). The CDR3 is CASSFPGLAYNEQFF. The CDR3 nucleotides read TGTGCCAGCAGCTTTCCCGGACTAGCGTACAATGAGCAGTTCTTC.